This T cell receptor (beta chain) was found in a study of T cell responses to AZD1222 COVID-19 vaccine. Germline values: CDR1 SGHRS, CDR2 YFSETQ. With 3 bases removed from V and 0 bases from J, the gap between germline ends came to 9 bases. The CDR3 covers 15 residues. Here immunoSEQ multiplex PCR was the method, and the copy in TCRdb shows in-frame clones only, minus some. The sample shows 110,000 or so clones, 88% of them seen only once. This sequence joins TRBV5-1 and TRBJ1-4; no clear D. This clonotype was obtained from an adult who received the AZD1222 COVID-19 vaccine. Sequencing was performed on peripheral blood, taken 28 days after the second AZD1222 dose. The CDR3 here is CASSYRSTTNEKLFF. CDR3 nucleotides: TGCGCCAGCAGCTACAGATCGACAACTAATGAAAAACTGTTTTTT.